Each of the 27 T cell receptor beta chains below was sequenced from the same sample in a study of blood T cell repertoires in COVID-19. Data came from immunoSEQ multiplex PCR; TCRdb stores just in-frame clones and leaves some out. The data show hundreds of thousands of clones, approximately 92% seen once. Sequenced material: PBMCs or T cells enriched from blood (not recorded which). These TCRs come from a man younger than 45 who had recovered from COVID-19.

The rearrangement joins TRBV6-5 to TRBJ2-5; 9 nucleotides align to TRBD2. The CDR3 has 15 amino acids. Germline-derived CDR1 and CDR2 are MNHEY and SVGAGI. Unmatched junction bases numbered 7, after V lost 6 bases and J lost 2 bases. CDR3 DNA: TGTGCCAGCAGCCATCGGCTAGCGGGACAAGAGACCCAGTACTTC. Translation gives CASSHRLAGQETQYF.

This sequence joins TRBV6-2 or TRBV6-3 and TRBJ1-1; tentative D call: TRBD1 (5 bases). Germline CDR1 and CDR2: MNHEY and SVGEGT. Trimming stripped 6 bases from V and 5 bases from J, with 16 bases between. The CDR3 is 14 residues long. The CDR3 sequence is CASSPGGTPTEAFF. The CDR3 DNA reads TGTGCCAGCAGCCCCGGAGGGACTCCGACTGAAGCTTTCTTT.

The chain employs TRBV30 and TRBJ1-1; no clear D gene. Germline V lookup: CDR1 GTSNPN, CDR2 SVGIG (reference sequence). Deletions cut 2 bases from V and 6 bases from J, with 19 bases between. The CDR3 consists of 15 residues. CDR3 residues: CAWSRLGGVISEAFF. As DNA, the CDR3 is TGTGCCTGGAGTCGACTGGGTGGCGTTATCTCTGAAGCTTTCTTT.

The chain links TRBV28 to TRBJ1-2; 9 bases match TRBD1. Germline CDR1 reads MDHEN; CDR2 reads SYDVKM. The CDR3 runs to 12 residues. CDR3 amino acids: CALQGTGFGYTF. The DNA of the CDR3 is TGTGCTCTTCAGGGGACAGGGTTTGGCTACACCTTC.

This rearrangement joins TRBV3-1 (or the pseudogene TRBV3-2) to TRBJ2-5; D might be TRBD2 (5 bases). The V gene lost 2 bases and the J gene lost 9 bases, with 10 bases spanning the gap. Germline V gene sequence: CDR1 LGHDT, CDR2 YNNKEL (reference sequence). The CDR3 has 12 amino acids. DNA of the CDR3: TGTGCCAGCAGCCAATCTCCCGGGGCCCAGTACTTC. Its translation: CASSQSPGAQYF.

The rearrangement joins TRBV24-1 to TRBJ2-7, with TRBD1 matching 8 bases. The CDR3 runs to 13 residues. Trimming at V came to 9 bases and at J to 5 bases, leaving 8 bases not matched to a gene. Germline CDR1 reads KGHDR; CDR2 reads SFDVKD. The CDR3 DNA sequence: TGTGCCACCGGACAGGGCGTAGGGCACGAGCAGTACTTC. It specifies CATGQGVGHEQYF.

The chain couples TRBV7-9 to TRBJ2-1; D perhaps matches TRBD2 (5 bases). The CDR3 contains 13 residues. The V end was cut by 6 bases, the J end by 4 bases, with 10 bases between. Germline lookup yields CDR1 SEHNR and CDR2 FQNEAQ (reference sequence). The CDR3 DNA sequence: TGTGCCAGCAGATTGGGCGGGTACAATGAGCAGTTCTTC. Protein sequence: CASRLGGYNEQFF.

The rearrangement uses TRBV7-9 and TRBJ1-4; the match to TRBD1 covers 8 bases. Germline CDR1 and CDR2: SEHNR and FQNEAQ (reference sequence). This CDR3 region has 17 residues. V lost 9 bases, J lost 3 bases, and 15 bases stayed unmatched. The CDR3 spells CARTGNRGRGPNEKLFF. In nucleotides, the CDR3 is TGTGCCAGGACTGGTAACAGGGGGAGGGGACCTAATGAAAAACTGTTTTTT.

V gene TRBV7-8 combines with J gene TRBJ1-5, with TRBD1 matching over 8 bases. Germline V gives CDR1 SGHVS, CDR2 FQNEAQ. After removal of 0 bases from V and 4 bases from J, the junction contained 8 bases not matched to a gene. The CDR3 spans 17 residues. CDR3: CASSLASGTGRNQPQHF. The CDR3, as DNA: TGTGCCAGCAGCTTAGCAAGTGGGACAGGAAGGAATCAGCCCCAGCATTTT.

V gene TRBV2 combines with J gene TRBJ1-3, with 7 bases fitting TRBD1. The CDR3 totals 15 residues. Trimming at V came to 5 bases and at J to 2 bases, leaving 6 bases not matched to a gene. CDR1 is SNHLY, CDR2 FYNNEI, per germline. CDR3 DNA: TGTGCCAGCAGTTATGACAGGGCGGCTGGAAACACCATATATTTT. Translating gives CASSYDRAAGNTIYF.

V gene TRBV5-1 combines with J gene TRBJ2-7; 13 bases align to TRBD2. The CDR3 is 15 residues long. From germline, CDR1 is SGHRS and CDR2 YFSETQ. V lost 4 bases, J lost 3 bases, and 4 bases stayed unmatched. CDR3 in amino acids: CASSPRLAGGYEQYF. The CDR3 DNA reads as TGCGCCAGCAGCCCACGACTAGCGGGAGGCTACGAGCAGTACTTC.

This clone is a singleton in its sample. The rearrangement links TRBV7-9 to TRBJ2-3; TRBD2 is a possible D gene (6 bases). Trimming left V 5 bases short and J 2 bases short, with 17 bases between. Per germline, CDR1 SEHNR and CDR2 FQNEAQ (reference sequence). The CDR3 is made up of 16 amino acids. The CDR3 is CASSGAGQGYTDTQYF. The CDR3 nucleotides read TGTGCCAGCAGCGGGGCGGGGCAGGGATACACAGATACGCAGTATTTT.

The chain recombines TRBV9 with TRBJ2-7, with D possibly matching TRBD2 (5 bases). V was cut by 4 bases and J by 7 bases, with 15 bases left in between. This CDR3 contains 13 residues. Per germline, CDR1 SGDLS and CDR2 YYNGEE. The CDR3 region is CASSPGVLWEQYF. The CDR3 DNA reads as TGTGCCAGCAGCCCCGGGGTCCTCTGGGAGCAGTACTTC.

This clone was seen a few times. This rearrangement joins TRBV5-1 to TRBJ2-2; 9 bases match TRBD1. The CDR3 is 15 amino acids. Germline values: CDR1 SGHRS, CDR2 YFSETQ. Trimming at V came to 0 bases and at J to 7 bases, leaving 4 bases not matched to a gene. The CDR3 sequence is CASSLVTGGGGELFF. The CDR3 DNA reads TGCGCCAGCAGCTTGGTGACAGGGGGAGGCGGGGAGCTGTTTTTT.

The chain combines TRBV10-1 with TRBJ2-2, with D possibly matching TRBD1 (5 bases). In germline, CDR1 is WNHNN, CDR2 SYGVQD (reference sequence). There are 15 residues in the CDR3. V was shortened by 7 bases and J by 6 bases, with 18 bases between the two germline ends. The CDR3, as DNA: TGCGCCAGCAAGCCACAGGCCTTAATGCCCGGGGAGCTGTTTTTT. Encoded protein: CASKPQALMPGELFF.

This clone appeared a single time. V and J are TRBV10-3 and TRBJ1-2; no firm D call. The CDR3 consists of 16 residues. Between the trimmed V and J ends, which lost 0 bases and 0 bases, there was a span of 11 bases. From germline, CDR1 is ENHRY and CDR2 SYGVKD. The CDR3 bases are TGTGCCATCAGTGAGTCCGGACTCAGGTCTAACTATGGCTACACCTTC. It encodes CAISESGLRSNYGYTF.

The CDR3 nucleotides read TGCGCCAGCAGCACGACAGGGCGGACTGAAGCTTTCTTT. The encoded protein is CASSTTGRTEAFF. The chain is built from TRBV5-1 and TRBJ1-1; 7 positions match TRBD1. CDR3 length: 13 residues. In germline, CDR1 is SGHRS, CDR2 YFSETQ. With V trimmed by 4 bases and J by 5 bases, 5 bases remained unmatched. The full variable domain, rest sourced from reference TRBV5-1 and TRBJ1-1, is KAGVTQTPRYLIKTRGQQVTLSCSPISGHRSVSWYQQTPGQGLQFLFEYFSETQRNKGNFPGRFSGRQFSNSRSEMNVSTLELGDSALYLCASSTTGRTEAFFGQGTRLTVV.

This chain uses TRBV5-1 with TRBJ2-1, with 11 positions matching TRBD2. The CDR3 has 15 amino acids. V lost 6 bases and J lost 4; bases outside the gene matches: 6. Per germline, CDR1 SGHRS and CDR2 YFSETQ. The CDR3 protein is CASTTSGSPYNEQFF. The CDR3 nucleotides read TGCGCCAGCACCACTAGCGGGAGCCCTTACAATGAGCAGTTCTTC.

The V gene is TRBV27, the J gene TRBJ1-5; TRBD1 agrees at 12 bases. The CDR3 spans 18 residues. The germline gives CDR1 MNHEY, CDR2 SMNVEV (reference sequence). V lost 5 bases and J lost 1; bases outside the gene matches: 9. This chain's CDR3 is CASSPRDRGRLSNQPQHF. The CDR3 DNA reads TGTGCCAGCAGTCCCCGGGACAGGGGGCGGTTGAGCAATCAGCCCCAGCATTTT.

This clone counts as medium-sized (0.01 to 0.1%). The chain employs TRBV5-1 and TRBJ2-7, with 8 bases that match TRBD1. J was trimmed by 2 bases and V by 4 bases; bases with no gene match: 8. Germline V gene data show CDR1 as SGHRS and CDR2 as YFSETQ. The CDR3 spans 15 residues. The CDR3 bases are TGCGCCAGCAGCCCGGGACAGGAAGGCACCTACGAGCAGTACTTC. Translated, it gives CASSPGQEGTYEQYF.

The gene calls are TRBV12-3 or TRBV12-4 and TRBJ1-1; D might be TRBD1 (6 bases). V was trimmed by 0 bases and J by 4 bases, leaving 6 bases between them. The CDR3 contains 13 residues. The CDR3: CASSLAGATEAFF. The CDR3 DNA reads TGTGCCAGCAGTTTAGCGGGGGCCACTGAAGCTTTCTTT.

This clone has just one count. The chain has TRBV2 and TRBJ2-1; a possible D gene is TRBD1 (5 bases). The CDR3 loop spans 13 amino acids. The V gene's germline CDR1 is SNHLY and CDR2 FYNNEI. V was cut by 7 bases and J by 2 bases, with 9 bases left in between. For the CDR3, the DNA is TGTGCCAGCATGATGACAGCCTACAATGAGCAGTTCTTC. Its protein is CASMMTAYNEQFF.

This clone was picked up a small number of times. Compared with germline, one end of the junction differs, possibly owing to a read error. The CDR3, as DNA: TGCGCCAGCAGCTCCACTAGCGGCCCGGTCTTC. It is translated as CASSSTSGPVF. J is TRBJ2-1 and V is TRBV5-1; 8 nucleotides match TRBD2. The CDR3 covers 11 residues. Germline V CDR1 and CDR2: SGHRS, YFSETQ.

V is TRBV3-1 (or the pseudogene TRBV3-2) and J is TRBJ1-4; TRBD1 matches at 9 bases. There are 15 residues in the CDR3. The V gene end was trimmed by 3 bases and the J gene end by 7 bases; junction bases not matched to a gene: 6. Germline V gives CDR1 LGHDT, CDR2 YNNKEL (reference sequence). The CDR3 region has the DNA TGTGCCAGCAGCCAGGGACAGGGTGAGGGTGAAAAACTGTTTTTT. It yields the protein CASSQGQGEGEKLFF.

The chain uses TRBV3-1 (or the pseudogene TRBV3-2) and TRBJ2-5, with TRBD1 matching over 10 bases. The CDR3 extends over 16 amino acids. V was pared by 1 base and J by 5 bases, with 7 bases of the junction left unmatched. CDR1 LGHDT and CDR2 YNNKEL come from the germline V gene (reference sequence). The CDR3 DNA is TGTGCCAGCAGCCAAGCGGGGACAGGGGAGTGGGAGACCCAGTACTTC. Protein sequence: CASSQAGTGEWETQYF.

This clone was found once. The chain links TRBV19 to TRBJ2-7, with 13 bases that match TRBD2. J gave up 1 base and V 8 bases, and 5 bases lay outside the gene matches. From germline, CDR1 is LNHDA and CDR2 SQIVND (reference sequence). The CDR3 extends over 15 amino acids. The CDR3 bases are TGTGCCAGTTCTCGGACTAGCGGGAGTTCCTACGAGCAGTACTTC. As protein: CASSRTSGSSYEQYF.

The chain joins TRBV24-1 to TRBJ2-5; 8 positions match TRBD1. The J segment lost 5 bases and the V segment lost 1 base, leaving 8 bases of the junction unmatched. The CDR3 loop spans 16 amino acids. Germline V lookup: CDR1 KGHDR, CDR2 SFDVKD. Written as DNA, the CDR3 is TGTGCCACCAGTGATTTAGGACAGGGCTTCCAGGAGACCCAGTACTTC. Translation: CATSDLGQGFQETQYF.